This T cell receptor beta chain was sequenced in a study of shared clonotypes between healthy human individuals. The assay was immunoSEQ multiplex PCR, and TCRdb's table has in-frame clones only and misses some. The repertoire holds about 510,000 clones, with approximately 79% as singletons. CDR1 and CDR2 (germline): SGHRS, YFSETQ. With V trimmed by 3 bases and J by 5 bases, 1 base remained unmatched. This CDR3 is 14 amino acids long. Concerning this clone: Other nucleotide sequences from this sample produce the same CDR3.

The chain carries TRBV5-1 and TRBJ2-7; TRBD2 aligns across 14 bases. The specimen sequenced was PBMCs. This receptor was obtained from a woman between 35 and 50 years old in good health. Some clones in this sample may be carry-over from other donors' samples. The CDR3 nucleotides are TGCGCCAGCAGCTCGGGACTAGCGGGAGACGAGCAGTACTTC. This sequence encodes CASSSGLAGDEQYF.